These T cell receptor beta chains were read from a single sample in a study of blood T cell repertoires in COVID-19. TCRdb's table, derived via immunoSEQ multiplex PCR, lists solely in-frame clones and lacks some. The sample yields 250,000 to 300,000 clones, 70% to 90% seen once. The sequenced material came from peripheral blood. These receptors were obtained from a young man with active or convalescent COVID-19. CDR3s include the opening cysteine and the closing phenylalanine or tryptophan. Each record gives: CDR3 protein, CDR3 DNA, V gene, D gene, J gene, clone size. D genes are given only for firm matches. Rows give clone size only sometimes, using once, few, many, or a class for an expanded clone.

CDR3aa: CASSVGGGNSPLHF
CDR3nt: TGTGCCAGCAGCGTCGGAGGAGGCAATTCACCCCTCCACTTT
v_gene: TRBV9
d_gene: .
j_gene: TRBJ1-6
abundance: .

CDR3aa: CASNRGQGVYEQYF
CDR3nt: TGTGCCAGTAACCGGGGACAGGGTGTCTACGAGCAGTACTTC
v_gene: TRBV19
d_gene: TRBD1
j_gene: TRBJ2-7
abundance: .

CDR3aa: CASSPKYRTSFVDNSPLHF
CDR3nt: TGTGCCAGCAGTCCGAAATACCGGACTTCCTTTGTGGATAATTCACCCCTCCACTTT
v_gene: TRBV2
d_gene: .
j_gene: TRBJ1-6
abundance: .

CDR3aa: CAWSVMGLAKNIQYF
CDR3nt: TGTGCCTGGAGCGTGATGGGCCTTGCCAAAAACATTCAGTACTTC
v_gene: TRBV30
d_gene: .
j_gene: TRBJ2-4
abundance: .

CDR3aa: CASSPGQGASEQFF
CDR3nt: TGTGCCAGCAGCCCGGGACAGGGGGCGAGTGAGCAGTTCTTC
v_gene: TRBV6-5
d_gene: TRBD1
j_gene: TRBJ2-1
abundance: .

CDR3aa: CAWSVRGGPISGNTIYF
CDR3nt: TGTGCCTGGAGTGTACGCGGGGGGCCAATTTCTGGAAACACCATATATTTT
v_gene: TRBV30
d_gene: .
j_gene: TRBJ1-3
abundance: .

CDR3aa: CATSQGPLQETQYF
CDR3nt: TGTGCCACCAGTCAGGGGCCCCTCCAAGAGACCCAGTACTTC
v_gene: TRBV24-1
d_gene: .
j_gene: TRBJ2-5
abundance: .

CDR3aa: CASIPGGSYGYTF
CDR3nt: TGTGCCAGCATTCCAGGGGGCAGCTATGGCTACACCTTC
v_gene: TRBV2
d_gene: TRBD1
j_gene: TRBJ1-2
abundance: .

CDR3aa: CASSLAVGATDTQYF
CDR3nt: TGTGCCAGCAGCTTAGCAGTGGGAGCCACAGATACGCAGTATTTT
v_gene: TRBV7-2
d_gene: .
j_gene: TRBJ2-3
abundance: .

CDR3aa: CASSLYAGNTEAFF
CDR3nt: TGTGCCAGCAGCTTATATGCAGGGAACACTGAAGCTTTCTTT
v_gene: TRBV7-9
d_gene: .
j_gene: TRBJ1-1
abundance: .

CDR3aa: CASSQIVAWETQYF
CDR3nt: TGCGCCAGCAGCCAAATCGTAGCGTGGGAGACCCAGTACTTC
v_gene: TRBV4-1
d_gene: .
j_gene: TRBJ2-5
abundance: .

CDR3aa: CASGVTGVTGELFF
CDR3nt: TGTGCCAGCGGAGTCACAGGGGTCACCGGGGAGCTGTTTTTT
v_gene: TRBV7-9
d_gene: TRBD1
j_gene: TRBJ2-2
abundance: .

CDR3aa: CASSMGRRELGTDTQYF
CDR3nt: TGTGCCAGTAGTATGGGAAGGCGGGAGCTTGGCACAGATACGCAGTATTTT
v_gene: TRBV19
d_gene: TRBD2
j_gene: TRBJ2-3
abundance: .

CDR3aa: CASGITGQLGSPLHF
CDR3nt: TGTGCCAGCGGAATTACGGGACAGTTAGGTTCACCCCTCCACTTT
v_gene: TRBV28
d_gene: TRBD1
j_gene: TRBJ1-6
abundance: .

CDR3aa: CASSLDQAHGYTF
CDR3nt: TGTGCCAGCAGCTTAGACCAAGCCCATGGCTACACCTTC
v_gene: TRBV7-2
d_gene: .
j_gene: TRBJ1-2
abundance: once